The clone carrying this T cell receptor (beta chain) appeared many times. Its matching antigen is unknown. At least 3 on the Clinical Activity Score was recorded for ophthalmopathy patients, who also had NOSPECS grade at least 4 and duration under 3 months. Uncontrolled infection, other autoimmune disease, pregnancy or lactation barred patients from enrollment. The source of the PBMCs was approximately 9.5 ml of fresh peripheral blood. The entry originates in a study of T cells in Graves' hyperthyroidism and ophthalmopathy. The study's findings and limits: The blood repertoire included most of the expanded thyroid clonotypes above 0.001.

Template material for amplifying TCR beta CDR3 regions consisted of RNA transcripts. A first-round RT-PCR of the TCR CDR3 used the HTBI primer set. TCRdb analysed the multiplex PCR reads with MiXCR anew, one entry per CDR3 protein. The top ten hold roughly 35% of the sample, which has some 340,000 distinct CDR3 sequences, approximately 14% seen once. CDR3 size: 14 residues. The germline V gene has CDR1 DFQATT and CDR2 SNEGSKA (reference sequence). The TCR comes from a woman between 40 and 55 years old with Graves' ophthalmopathy. Sample: blood. V usage is TRBV20-1 and J usage is TRBJ2-3, with D maybe TRBD1 (6 bases). Here the CDR3 reads CSGIGQGWTDTQYF. The CDR3, as DNA: TGCAGCGGGATAGGGCAGGGGTGGACAGATACGCAGTATTTT.